The present T cell receptor beta chain was sequenced within a study of T-cell reconstitution after alpha-beta-depleted transplantation in children. Study-level findings and limits: Surviving recipient T cells and thymic progenitors underlay high day-60 TCRbeta diversity in some patients. Most T-cell counts and diversity one year after the transplant came from T cells that were newly produced. Expanded clones from the graft, numbering several hundred, reportedly supplied alpha-beta T cells about two months after transplant.

The trim removed 5 bases at V and 5 bases at J, leaving 8 bases unmatched. CDR3 length equals 16 residues. Germline-derived CDR1 and CDR2 are LGHNA and YNFKEQ. During its preparation, the TCRbeta library received unique molecular identifiers. A single record per CDR3 protein comes from TCRdb applying MiXCR to the PCR reads. The sample has fewer than 700,000 distinct CDR3 sequences, approximately 13% seen once. This clonotype was counted only a few times. The antigen remains unidentified. The sequence derives from a male patient younger than 18 who had a stem cell transplant for acute myeloid leukemia, so the T cells may come from the graft donor. The sample was PBMCs, mostly from graft donor cells, taken 360 days after TCRalphabeta/CD19-depleted stem cell transplant. V is TRBV4-2 and J is TRBJ2-2, with 10 nucleotides matching TRBD1. The CDR3 loop is CASSFRQGAKTGELFF. In DNA form, the CDR3 reads TGTGCCAGCAGCTTTAGACAGGGGGCAAAAACCGGGGAGCTGTTTTTT.